This TCR beta chain was identified during a study of blood T cells in healthy people across ages (dated by TCRdb to between 2014 and 2017). With regard to the full study: In model experiments, template switching captured roughly one uniquely barcoded TCR beta cDNA molecule for every two T cells. The study measured age-related changes in TCR beta repertoire diversity using deep sequencing normalized with unique cDNA molecular identifiers. Donors were grouped into four age groups: young (average 16 years), middle-aged (around 39), aged (around 60) and long-lived (approximately 81). Donors of different ages were randomly distributed across sequencing lanes to avoid experimental bias. Using the same blood draw, the study looked at two additional independent replicas of 1 million unique cDNA reads for two donors, one aged 18 to 30 and the other aged 80 or older. Overall results and qualifications from the work: Because the CMV infection status of the donors was unknown, age-related changes in expanded clonotypes may potentially have been confounded. As age increased, observed TCR beta diversity per million T cells dropped in a roughly linear way, and a significant reduction was already evident by age around 41. Estimates of total diversity based on one million sequenced T cells were considered lower bounds and underestimates. There was a strong correlation between observed TCR beta diversity and the percentage of naive T cells measured by flow cytometry. The long-lived group showed more naive CD4+ T cells, fewer expanded clones and increased TCR diversity than the aged group, suggesting age selection. Conclusive comparison of naive and antigen-experienced compartments was prevented by the profiling of bulk unsorted PBMCs.

As to this clonotype: Its antigen target is currently unknown. No base qualities exist here, and no much larger clone lies one base off it.

Library prep was done by 5' RACE. The instrument was an Illumina HiSeq 2500. A second PCR of about 7 to 12 cycles was run with a J-beta primer mix and a sample-barcoded 5' primer. A unique molecular identifier was introduced onto each TCR beta cDNA molecule by a template-switch 5' adaptor carrying 12 random nucleotides. Each sample yielded at least 3 million CDR3-containing paired-end reads. All of the RNA was converted into first-strand cDNA using the Mint cDNA synthesis kit, with a TRBC-specific oligonucleotide serving as the primer. After uracil-DNA glycosylase treatment, a first 18-cycle PCR used universal primers M1SS and BC2_uni_R on all cDNA. For the original study's pipeline: For normalization, 1 million high-quality reads were randomly selected from each sample, with every read carrying a distinct molecular identifier. Reads sharing molecular identifiers were discarded rather than binned into consensus sequences. MiTCR, run with a Q25 quality threshold and the strictest error-elimination algorithm, handled CDR3 identification, clonotype clustering and error correction. A nonparametric unseen species model with Euler transformation was used to estimate lower-bound total TCR beta diversity. TCRdb handled the public reads itself, with Q25 trimming in fastp and clone calling in MiXCR, and kept productive beta chains. Rows matching on CDR3 protein sequence are summarized as one entry with the most common DNA and genes. The V and J calls, along with clone size, are taken from TCRdb and not from the paper's own processing. Within this sample are roughly 2 million distinct CDR3 sequences, with about 50% of them counted one time only. 2.1% of the sample rests with the top ten.

Donors were a few dozen systemically healthy Caucasian individuals from Russia aged 6 to 90 years. About 10 milliliters of peripheral blood were collected from each donor into EDTA-treated Vacutainer tubes. Ficoll-Paque density-gradient centrifugation was used to isolate PBMCs, with at least 6.5 million obtained per sample. Trizol reagent was used to extract total RNA from the PBMCs, yielding at least 6 micrograms per sample. For every donor, an aliquot of PBMCs went through flow cytometry to measure the percentages of naive CD45RAhigh/CD27high T cells. Germline trimming amounts to 6 bases on V and 13 bases on J, with 11 as the count of junction bases outside the gene matches. The CDR3, from cysteine to phenylalanine, totals 12 residues. Only the CDR3 portion is preserved as DNA: 36 bases, with reading frame beginning at the first base.

Input material: blood. The sequence derives from a woman aged 40 to 55 in good health. The V and J genes are TRBV12-3 or TRBV12-4 and TRBJ1-2; 7 central nucleotides agree with TRBD1. The CDR3 sequence is CASSLSTGSPTF. The nucleotide sequence is TGTGCCAGCAGCCTTTCGACAGGGAGCCCCACCTTC.